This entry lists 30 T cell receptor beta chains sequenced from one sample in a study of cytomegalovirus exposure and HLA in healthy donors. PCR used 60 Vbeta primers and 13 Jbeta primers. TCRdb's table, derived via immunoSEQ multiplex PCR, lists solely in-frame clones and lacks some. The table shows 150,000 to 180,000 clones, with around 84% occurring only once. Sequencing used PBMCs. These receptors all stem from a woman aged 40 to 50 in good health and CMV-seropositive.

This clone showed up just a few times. For the CDR3, the DNA is TGTGCCAGCAGCTTGGGACAGACTTTGAACACTGAAGCTTTCTTT. It encodes CASSLGQTLNTEAFF. The chain recombines TRBV5-6 with TRBJ1-1; tentative D call: TRBD1 (5 bases). V was trimmed by 0 bases and J by 0 bases, leaving 9 bases between them. Germline V gene lookup returns CDR1 SGHDT and CDR2 YYEEEE. The CDR3 has 15 residues.

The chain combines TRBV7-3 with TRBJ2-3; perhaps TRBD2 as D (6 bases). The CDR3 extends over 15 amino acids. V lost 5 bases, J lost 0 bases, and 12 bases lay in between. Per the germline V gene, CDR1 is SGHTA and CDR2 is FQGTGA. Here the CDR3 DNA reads TGTGCCAGCAGCCCACAGGCGGGAAGCACAGATACGCAGTATTTT. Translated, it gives CASSPQAGSTDTQYF.

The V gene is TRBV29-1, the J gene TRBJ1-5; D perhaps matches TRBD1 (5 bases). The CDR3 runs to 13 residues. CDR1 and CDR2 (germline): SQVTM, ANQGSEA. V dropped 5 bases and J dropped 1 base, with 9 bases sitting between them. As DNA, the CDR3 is TGCAGCGTTCGGACAAGCAGCAATCAGCCCCAGCATTTT. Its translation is CSVRTSSNQPQHF. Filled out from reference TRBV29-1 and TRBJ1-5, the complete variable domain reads SAVISQKPSRDICQRGTSLTIQCQVDSQVTMMFWYRQQPGQSLTLIATANQGSEATYESGFVIDKFPISRPNLTFSTLTVSNMSPEDSSIYLCSVRTSSNQPQHFGDGTRLSIL.

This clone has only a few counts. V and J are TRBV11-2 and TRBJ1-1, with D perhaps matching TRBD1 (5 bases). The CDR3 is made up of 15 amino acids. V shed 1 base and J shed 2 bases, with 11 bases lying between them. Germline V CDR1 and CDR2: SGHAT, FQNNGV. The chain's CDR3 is CASSLGAGVNTEAFF. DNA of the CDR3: TGTGCCAGCAGCTTAGGAGCGGGGGTCAACACTGAAGCTTTCTTT.

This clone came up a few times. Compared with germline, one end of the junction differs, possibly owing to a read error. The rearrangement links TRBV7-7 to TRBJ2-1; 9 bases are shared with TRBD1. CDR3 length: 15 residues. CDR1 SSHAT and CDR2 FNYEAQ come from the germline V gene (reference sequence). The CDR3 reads CASSLKTGGMNEQFF. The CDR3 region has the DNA TGTGCTAGCAGCTTAAAAACAGGGGGCATGAATGAGCAGTTCTTC. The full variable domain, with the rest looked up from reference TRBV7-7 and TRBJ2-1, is GAGVSQSPRYKVTKRGQDVTLRCDPISSHATLYWYQQALGQGPEFLTYFNYEAQPDKSGLPSDRFSAERPEGSISTLTIQRTEQRDSAMYRCASSLKTGGMNEQFFGPGTRLTVL.

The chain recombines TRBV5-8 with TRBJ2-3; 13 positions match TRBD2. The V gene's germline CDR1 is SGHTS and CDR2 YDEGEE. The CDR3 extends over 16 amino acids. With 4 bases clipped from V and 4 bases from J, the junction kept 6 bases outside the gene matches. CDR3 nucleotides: TGTGCCAGCAGCAAAGGGACTAGCGGGACCGCAGATACGCAGTATTTT. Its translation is CASSKGTSGTADTQYF. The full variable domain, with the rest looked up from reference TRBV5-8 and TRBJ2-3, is EAGVTQSPTHLIKTRGQQATLRCSPISGHTSVYWYQQALGLGLQFLLWYDEGEERNRGNFPPRFSGRQFPNYSSELNVNALELEDSALYLCASSKGTSGTADTQYFGPGTRLTVL.

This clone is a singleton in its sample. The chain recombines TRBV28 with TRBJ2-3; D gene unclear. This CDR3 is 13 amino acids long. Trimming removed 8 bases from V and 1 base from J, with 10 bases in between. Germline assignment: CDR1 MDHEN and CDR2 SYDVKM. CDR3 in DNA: TGTGCCAGCCTCAACCCAGGCACAGATACGCAGTATTTT. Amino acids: CASLNPGTDTQYF.

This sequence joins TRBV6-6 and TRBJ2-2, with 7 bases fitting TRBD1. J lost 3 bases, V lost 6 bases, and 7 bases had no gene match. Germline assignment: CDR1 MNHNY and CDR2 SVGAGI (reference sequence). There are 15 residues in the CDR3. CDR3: CASRQTGAYTGELFF. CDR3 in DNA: TGTGCCAGCAGGCAAACAGGGGCGTACACCGGGGAGCTGTTTTTT.

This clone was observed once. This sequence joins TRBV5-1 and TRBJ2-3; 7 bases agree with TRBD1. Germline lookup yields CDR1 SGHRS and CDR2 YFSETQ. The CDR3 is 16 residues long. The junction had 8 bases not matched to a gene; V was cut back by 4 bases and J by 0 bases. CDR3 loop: CASSLGQAASTDTQYF. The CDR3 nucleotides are TGCGCCAGCAGCCTTGGACAGGCCGCTAGCACAGATACGCAGTATTTT.

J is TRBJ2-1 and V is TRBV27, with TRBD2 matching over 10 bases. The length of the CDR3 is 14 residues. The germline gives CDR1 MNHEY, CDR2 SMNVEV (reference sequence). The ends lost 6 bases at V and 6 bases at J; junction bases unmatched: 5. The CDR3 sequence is CASRASGRRNEQFF. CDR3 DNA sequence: TGTGCCAGCAGGGCTAGCGGGAGACGCAATGAGCAGTTCTTC.

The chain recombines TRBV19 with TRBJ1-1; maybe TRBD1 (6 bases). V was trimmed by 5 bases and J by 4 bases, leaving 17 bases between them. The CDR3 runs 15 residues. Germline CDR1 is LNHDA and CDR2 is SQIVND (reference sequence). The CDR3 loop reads CASSVPGQPGTEAFF. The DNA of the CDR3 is TGTGCCAGTAGTGTCCCGGGACAACCAGGCACTGAAGCTTTCTTT.

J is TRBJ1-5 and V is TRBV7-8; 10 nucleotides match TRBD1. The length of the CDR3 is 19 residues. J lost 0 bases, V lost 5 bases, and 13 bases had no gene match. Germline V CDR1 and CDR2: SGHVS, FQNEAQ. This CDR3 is CASSQPSGQGLDSNQPQHF. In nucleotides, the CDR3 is TGTGCCAGCAGCCAACCTTCGGGACAGGGGCTTGATAGCAATCAGCCCCAGCATTTT. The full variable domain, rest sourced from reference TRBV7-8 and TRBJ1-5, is GAGVSQSPRYKVAKRGQDVALRCDPISGHVSLFWYQQALGQGPEFLTYFQNEAQLDKSGLPSDRFFAERPEGSVSTLKIQRTQQEDSAVYLCASSQPSGQGLDSNQPQHFGDGTRLSIL.

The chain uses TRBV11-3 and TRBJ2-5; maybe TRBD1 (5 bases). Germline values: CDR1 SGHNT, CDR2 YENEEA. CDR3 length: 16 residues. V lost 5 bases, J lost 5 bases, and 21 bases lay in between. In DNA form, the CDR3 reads TGTGCCAGCAGCCCCTCCTGGATCTTATACAGGGAGACCCAGTACTTC. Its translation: CASSPSWILYRETQYF.

The CDR3 protein is CASTKSGSSYNEQFF. CDR3 DNA sequence: TGTGCCAGCACCAAAAGCGGGAGCTCCTACAATGAGCAGTTCTTC. The gene calls are TRBV11-3 and TRBJ2-1, with 8 bases fitting TRBD2. With V trimmed by 7 bases and J by 0 bases, 5 bases remained unmatched. CDR1 is SGHNT, CDR2 YENEEA, per germline. The length of the CDR3 is 15 residues.

CDR3 in DNA: TGTGCCAGCAGCTTGCTGCGGCCGTACGAGCAGTACTTC. Amino acids: CASSLLRPYEQYF. This chain connects TRBV7-2 to TRBJ2-7; D ambiguous. Trimming left V 3 bases short and J 4 bases short, with 10 bases between. CDR3 length: 13 amino acids. Germline values: CDR1 SGHTA, CDR2 FQGNSA.

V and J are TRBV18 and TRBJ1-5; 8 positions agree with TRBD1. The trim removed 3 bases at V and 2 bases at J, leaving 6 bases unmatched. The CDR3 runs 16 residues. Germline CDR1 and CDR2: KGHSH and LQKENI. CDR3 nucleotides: TGTGCCAGCTCACCCTCTGACAGGGGACGCAATCAGCCCCAGCATTTT. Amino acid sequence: CASSPSDRGRNQPQHF.

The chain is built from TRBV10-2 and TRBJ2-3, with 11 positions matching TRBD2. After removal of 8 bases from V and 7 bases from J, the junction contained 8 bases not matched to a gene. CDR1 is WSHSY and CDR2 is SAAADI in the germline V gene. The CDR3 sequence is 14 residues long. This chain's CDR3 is CASLRGLAGNTQYF. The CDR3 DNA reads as TGCGCCAGCCTACGAGGACTAGCGGGCAATACGCAGTATTTT.

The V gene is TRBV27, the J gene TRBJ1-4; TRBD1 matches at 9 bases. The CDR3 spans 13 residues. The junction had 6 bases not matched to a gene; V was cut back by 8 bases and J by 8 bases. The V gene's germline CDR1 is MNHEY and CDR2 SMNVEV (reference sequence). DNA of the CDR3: TGTGCCAGCCGTAGACAGGGGGAGGAAAAACTGTTTTTT. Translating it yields CASRRQGEEKLFF.

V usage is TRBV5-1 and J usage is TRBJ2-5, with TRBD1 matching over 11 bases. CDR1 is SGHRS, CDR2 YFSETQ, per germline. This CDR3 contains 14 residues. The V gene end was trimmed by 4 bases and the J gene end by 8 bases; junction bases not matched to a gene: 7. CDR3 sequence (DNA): TGCGCCAGCAGCCTCGGACAGGGGGCAAAAACCCAGTACTTC. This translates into CASSLGQGAKTQYF.

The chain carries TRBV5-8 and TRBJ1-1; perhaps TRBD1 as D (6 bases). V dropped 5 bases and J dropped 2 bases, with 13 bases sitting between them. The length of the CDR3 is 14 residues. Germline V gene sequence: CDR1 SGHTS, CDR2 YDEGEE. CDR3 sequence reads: CASRPDRINTEAFF. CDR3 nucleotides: TGTGCCAGCAGACCAGACAGGATCAACACTGAAGCTTTCTTT. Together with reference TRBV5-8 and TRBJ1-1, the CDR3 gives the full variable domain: EAGVTQSPTHLIKTRGQQATLRCSPISGHTSVYWYQQALGLGLQFLLWYDEGEERNRGNFPPRFSGRQFPNYSSELNVNALELEDSALYLCASRPDRINTEAFFGQGTRLTVV.

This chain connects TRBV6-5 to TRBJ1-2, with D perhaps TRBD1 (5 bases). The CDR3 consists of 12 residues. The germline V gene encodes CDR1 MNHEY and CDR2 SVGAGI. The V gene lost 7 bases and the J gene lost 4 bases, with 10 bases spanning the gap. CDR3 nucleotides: TGTGCCAGCAAAACGGGGGGCTATGGCTACACCTTC. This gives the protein CASKTGGYGYTF.

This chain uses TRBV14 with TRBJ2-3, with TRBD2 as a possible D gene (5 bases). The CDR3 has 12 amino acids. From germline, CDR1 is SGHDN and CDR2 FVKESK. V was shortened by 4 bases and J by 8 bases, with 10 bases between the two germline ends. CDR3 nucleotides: TGTGCCAGCAGCCTAAGTCGGGGTACGCAGTATTTT. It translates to CASSLSRGTQYF.

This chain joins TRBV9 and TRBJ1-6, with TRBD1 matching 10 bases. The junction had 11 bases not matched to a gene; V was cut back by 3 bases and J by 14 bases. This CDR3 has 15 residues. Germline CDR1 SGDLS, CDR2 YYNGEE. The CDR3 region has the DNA TGTGCCAGCAGCGCCGGGACAGGGGCCCCTCACTCCCTCCACTTT. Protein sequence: CASSAGTGAPHSLHF. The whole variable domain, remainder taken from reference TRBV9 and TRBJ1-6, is DSGVTQTPKHLITATGQRVTLRCSPRSGDLSVYWYQQSLDQGLQFLIQYYNGEERAKGNILERFSAQQFPDLHSELNLSSLELGDSALYFCASSAGTGAPHSLHFGNGTRLTVT.

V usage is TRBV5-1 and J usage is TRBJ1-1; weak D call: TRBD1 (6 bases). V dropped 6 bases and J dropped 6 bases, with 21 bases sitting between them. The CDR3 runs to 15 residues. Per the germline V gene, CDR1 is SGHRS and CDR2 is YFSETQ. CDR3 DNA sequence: TGCGCCAGCAACAAATTCGACAGGTCTTCCGCTGAAGCTTTCTTT. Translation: CASNKFDRSSAEAFF.

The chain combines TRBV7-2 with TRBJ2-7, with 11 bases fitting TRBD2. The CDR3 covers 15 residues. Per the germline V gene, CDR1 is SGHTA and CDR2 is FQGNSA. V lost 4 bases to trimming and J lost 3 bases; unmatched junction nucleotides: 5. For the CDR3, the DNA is TGTGCCAGCAGCTCCCAGACTAGCGGGATCTACGAGCAGTACTTC. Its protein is CASSSQTSGIYEQYF.

The CDR3 region has the DNA TGTGCCAGCAGCCAATCAATTACGACAGGGGGCTCGAAGACCCAGTACTTC. This translates into CASSQSITTGGSKTQYF. V gene TRBV9 combines with J gene TRBJ2-5; the match to TRBD1 covers 10 bases. In germline, CDR1 is SGDLS, CDR2 YYNGEE. J lost 6 bases, V lost 4 bases, and 15 bases had no gene match. The CDR3 is 17 amino acids.

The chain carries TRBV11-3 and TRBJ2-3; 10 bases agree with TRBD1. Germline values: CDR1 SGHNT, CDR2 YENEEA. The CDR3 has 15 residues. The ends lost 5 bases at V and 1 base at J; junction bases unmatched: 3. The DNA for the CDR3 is TGTGCCAGCAGCCGACAGGGGGCCCGCACAGATACGCAGTATTTT. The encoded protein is CASSRQGARTDTQYF. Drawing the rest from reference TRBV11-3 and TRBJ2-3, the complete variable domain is EAGVVQSPRYKIIEKKQPVAFWCNPISGHNTLYWYLQNLGQGPELLIRYENEEAVDDSQLPKDRFSAERLKGVDSTLKIQPAELGDSAVYLCASSRQGARTDTQYFGPGTRLTVL.

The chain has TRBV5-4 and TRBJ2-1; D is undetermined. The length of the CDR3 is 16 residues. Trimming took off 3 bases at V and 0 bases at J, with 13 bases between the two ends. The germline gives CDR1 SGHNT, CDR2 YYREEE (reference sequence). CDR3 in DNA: TGTGCCAGCAGCTCCCCCACTACGAGCTCCTACAATGAGCAGTTCTTC. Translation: CASSSPTTSSYNEQFF.

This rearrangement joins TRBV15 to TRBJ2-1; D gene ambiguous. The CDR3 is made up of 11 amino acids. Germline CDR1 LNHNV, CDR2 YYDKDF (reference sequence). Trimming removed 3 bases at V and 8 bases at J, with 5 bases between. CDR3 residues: CATSRRYEQFF. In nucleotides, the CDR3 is TGTGCCACCAGCAGGAGGTATGAGCAGTTCTTC.

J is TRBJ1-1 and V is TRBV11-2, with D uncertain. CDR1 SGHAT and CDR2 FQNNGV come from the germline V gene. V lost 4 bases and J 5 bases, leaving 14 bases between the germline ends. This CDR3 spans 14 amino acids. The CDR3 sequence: CASSSREGFTEAFF. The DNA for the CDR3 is TGTGCCAGCAGCTCCCGGGAGGGTTTTACTGAAGCTTTCTTT.